This T cell receptor (beta chain) comes out of a study of a mutant IDH1 vaccine in newly diagnosed glioma. Across the study: The treated population exhibited a male proportion of about 62%, a female proportion of 37.5%, and a mean age of about 39 years.

V was pared by 3 bases and J by 2 bases, with 9 bases of the junction left unmatched. The CDR3 totals 16 residues. Germline V gene sequence: CDR1 LGHNA, CDR2 YNFKEQ. On this clone itself: Antigen: not known.

Study-wide findings and caveats: Pseudoprogression appeared unlinked to shifts in leading peripheral T cell clonotypes.

Clones were sequenced by immunoSEQ multiplex PCR, and TCRdb holds only the in-frame ones, with some missing. The table includes about 21,000 clones, 70% to 90% detected once. Time point reported: baseline, week 1 (first vaccination visit). Treatment: pre-vaccination baseline after standard-of-care therapy. Donors harbored newly found WHO grade 3 or 4 IDH1-mutant, ATRX-lost astrocytomas. Specimen: PBMCs, collected from a glioma patient treated with radiotherapy, temozolomide or both. The rearrangement joins TRBV4-2 to TRBJ1-2, with 7 bases matching TRBD1. This TCR was recovered from a man in his forties or fifties with glioma. The CDR3, as DNA: TGTGCCAGCAGCCAGGACGGGACAGATCTAAACTATGGCTACACCTTC. Its protein is CASSQDGTDLNYGYTF.